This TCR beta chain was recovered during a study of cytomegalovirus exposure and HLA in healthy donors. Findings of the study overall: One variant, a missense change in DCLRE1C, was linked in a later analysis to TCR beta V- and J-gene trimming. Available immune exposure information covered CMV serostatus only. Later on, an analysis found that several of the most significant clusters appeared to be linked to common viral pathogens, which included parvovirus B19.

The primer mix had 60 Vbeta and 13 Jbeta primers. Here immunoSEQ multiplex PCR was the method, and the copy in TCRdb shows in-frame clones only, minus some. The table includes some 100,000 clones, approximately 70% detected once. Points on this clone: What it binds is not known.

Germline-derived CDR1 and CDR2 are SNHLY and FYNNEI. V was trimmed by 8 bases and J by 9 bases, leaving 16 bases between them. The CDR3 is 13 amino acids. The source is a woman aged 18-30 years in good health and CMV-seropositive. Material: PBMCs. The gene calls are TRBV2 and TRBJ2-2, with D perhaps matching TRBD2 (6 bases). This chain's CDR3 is CASGGSGSWELFF. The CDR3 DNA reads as TGTGCCAGCGGGGGGAGCGGTTCCTGGGAGCTGTTTTTT.